These 10 T cell receptor beta chains were sequenced from one sample in a study of T cells in Graves' hyperthyroidism and ophthalmopathy. TCR beta CDR3 regions were amplified from RNA. HTBI primers were employed in a first-round RT-PCR of the TCR CDR3. MiXCR was run by TCRdb on the multiplex PCR reads, yielding one entry per CDR3 protein. The repertoire holds under 450,000 distinct CDR3 sequences, with about 13% as singletons. The sample consisted of blood. These receptors originate from a man aged 25 to 40 with Graves' hyperthyroidism that later progressed to Graves' ophthalmopathy.

The rearrangement joins TRBV28 to TRBJ2-2; D is unclear. Germline CDR1 is MDHEN and CDR2 is SYDVKM. Trimming left V 5 bases short and J 3 bases short, with 4 bases between. This CDR3 contains 12 residues. The CDR3 nucleotides are TGTGCCAGCAGTATGCACACCGGGGAGCTGTTTTTT. Amino acid sequence: CASSMHTGELFF.

In its sample, this clonotype was seen a few times. The chain joins TRBV2 to TRBJ1-2; perhaps TRBD1 as D (5 bases). V was shortened by 7 bases and J by 5 bases, with 14 bases between the two germline ends. Per germline, CDR1 SNHLY and CDR2 FYNNEI. The CDR3 is 13 amino acids. The DNA of the CDR3 is TGTGCCAGCAATGGACGGGGGGAATATGGCTACACCTTC. As protein: CASNGRGEYGYTF.

The gene calls are TRBV10-3 and TRBJ1-1; D call uncertain. V was cut by 3 bases and J by 8 bases, with 13 bases left in between. Germline assignment: CDR1 ENHRY and CDR2 SYGVKD. The CDR3 is made up of 13 amino acids. DNA of the CDR3: TGTGCCATCAGTGACACAGTGGATGCCGAAGCTTTCTTT. Protein sequence: CAISDTVDAEAFF.

Only a few counts were recorded for this clonotype. The chain couples TRBV7-9 to TRBJ1-2; no definite D call. V lost 1 base, J lost 5 bases, and 14 bases lay in between. The CDR3 length is 15 residues. Germline V lookup: CDR1 SEHNR, CDR2 FQNEAQ (reference sequence). CDR3 protein: CASSLVGDGLYGYTF. DNA of the CDR3: TGTGCCAGCAGCTTAGTTGGTGATGGGCTATATGGCTACACCTTC.

There are many counts of this clonotype. The V call is TRBV18, the J call TRBJ1-2; D is possibly TRBD1 (6 bases). Germline values: CDR1 KGHSH, CDR2 LQKENI. There are 15 residues in the CDR3. Between the trimmed V and J ends, which lost 0 bases and 0 bases, there was a span of 8 bases. For the CDR3, the DNA is TGTGCCAGCTCACCACCCGGGACATCTAACTATGGCTACACCTTC. It encodes CASSPPGTSNYGYTF.

This clonotype was seen at least ten times. V gene TRBV12-3 or TRBV12-4 combines with J gene TRBJ2-2, with no clear D. V was pared by 4 bases and J by 3 bases, with 6 bases between. This CDR3 spans 13 amino acids. The CDR3 nucleotides are TGTGCCAGCAGTTCCTCGGACACCGGGGAGCTGTTTTTT. Translated: CASSSSDTGELFF.

This clonotype was found many times. The CDR3: CASSFGLAYNEQFF. CDR3 DNA: TGTGCCAGCAGTTTCGGGCTAGCCTACAATGAGCAGTTCTTC. V and J are TRBV12-3 or TRBV12-4 and TRBJ2-1; no definite D call. Trimming took off 3 bases at V and 2 bases at J, with 8 bases between the two ends. The CDR3 consists of 14 residues.

This clonotype was observed at least ten times. The rearrangement joins TRBV7-8 to TRBJ1-1; D not certain. The V gene lost 9 bases and the J gene lost 6 bases, with 14 bases spanning the gap. Germline CDR1 and CDR2: SGHVS and FQNEAQ. The CDR3 runs to 12 residues. CDR3 in DNA: TGTGCCAGTCTCCGCTTTGGGGCTGAAGCTTTCTTT. It is translated as CASLRFGAEAFF.

In the case of this clonotype: A read error may produce the germline difference seen at one junction end. The chain has TRBV5-1 and TRBJ2-2; D might be TRBD2 (5 bases). Looked up from germline, CDR1 is SGHRS and CDR2 is YFSETQ. The CDR3 consists of 14 residues. The CDR3, as DNA: TGCGCCAGCAGCGAAAGGGCTAGCACCGGGGAGCTGTTTTTC. Translated: CASSERASTGELFF.

Turning to this clonotype: A single base separates this from a much larger clone, so it may be a read error. The chain links TRBV7-3 to TRBJ2-7, with 8 bases aligning to TRBD1. This CDR3 has 16 amino acids. Germline V gene sequence: CDR1 SGHTA, CDR2 FQGTGA. The CDR3 loop reads CAGSLTRQGRPYEQYF. The CDR3 DNA sequence: TGTGCCGGCAGCTTAACCCGACAGGGGCGTCCCTACGAGCAGTACTTC.